The 25 T cell receptor beta chains given below trace back to one sample, sequenced in a study of post-analysis software for immune sequencing data. Their recognized antigens are unknown. Prepared libraries of TCR beta cDNA carried unique molecular identifiers. TCRdb re-called the PCR reads through MiXCR, storing one row per CDR3 protein. Altogether fewer than 900,000 distinct CDR3 sequences are present, roughly 50% being singletons, with the ten largest covering roughly 5%. Study-level findings and limits: Controls showed lower frequencies than patients for five TRBV segments, and TRBV5-6, TRBV5-1 and TRBV20-1 were among these.

Sequences were obtained from blood. The receptors were gathered from a girl aged 10-17 years with multiple sclerosis.

V and J are TRBV21-1 and TRBJ2-1. TRBV21-1 is termed a pseudogene. This CDR3 region has 13 residues. CDR3 amino acids: CASSKEKCHEQFF. The CDR3 bases are TGTGCCAGCAGCAAAGAGAAATGCCATGAGCAGTTCTTC.

This clonotype occurred a few times. This rearrangement joins TRBV7-2 to TRBJ2-1; TRBD2 aligns across 8 bases. Germline V lookup: CDR1 SGHTA, CDR2 FQGNSA. The CDR3 consists of 15 residues. Trimming cost V 8 bases and J 7 bases; bases outside gene matches: 13. The CDR3 protein is CASSLTELAGNEQFF. In DNA form, the CDR3 reads TGTGCCAGCTCCCTGACGGAGCTAGCGGGTAATGAGCAGTTCTTC.

The chain links TRBV5-6 to TRBJ1-2; tentatively, D is TRBD1 (5 bases). Trimming removed 4 bases from V and 3 bases from J, with 16 bases in between. CDR1 is SGHDT and CDR2 is YYEEEE in the germline V gene. The CDR3 contains 15 residues. The CDR3 sequence: CASSGATRDYYGYTF. The CDR3 DNA follows: TGTGCCAGCAGCGGGGCGACTAGGGATTACTATGGCTACACCTTC.

This chain connects TRBV20-1 to TRBJ2-1, with TRBD1 identical over 7 bases. The V gene's germline CDR1 is DFQATT and CDR2 SNEGSKA (reference sequence). J gave up 0 bases and V 5 bases, and 4 bases lay outside the gene matches. CDR3 length equals 14 residues. The CDR3 spells CSAQTGDSYNEQFF. The CDR3 nucleotides read TGCAGTGCTCAAACAGGGGACTCCTACAATGAGCAGTTCTTC.

In regard to this clonotype: One end of the junction fails to match germline, which may point to a read error. This chain joins TRBV7-8 and TRBJ2-5; D call uncertain. Germline CDR1 SGHVS, CDR2 FQNEAQ. CDR3 length: 15 residues. The chain's CDR3 is CTSSLAGPLEETQYF. As DNA, the CDR3 is TGTACCAGCAGCTTAGCCGGACCATTAGAAGAGACCCAGTACTTC.

V and J are TRBV6-2 or TRBV6-3 and TRBJ2-2; 8 nucleotides align to TRBD1. CDR1 and CDR2 (germline): MNHEY, SVGEGT. After removal of 6 bases from V and 0 bases from J, the junction contained 6 bases not matched to a gene. The CDR3 consists of 16 residues. The CDR3 sequence is CASSLPQGANTGELFF. For the CDR3, the DNA is TGTGCCAGCAGCCTCCCACAGGGGGCGAACACCGGGGAGCTGTTTTTT.

The genes are TRBV20-1 and TRBJ2-7, with D perhaps matching TRBD2 (6 bases). The CDR3 spans 15 residues. Germline loops: CDR1 DFQATT, CDR2 SNEGSKA (reference sequence). Trimming pared 0 bases from V and 0 bases from J, leaving 12 bases between. CDR3 amino acids: CSARDPPGDSYEQYF. The DNA for the CDR3 is TGCAGTGCTAGAGATCCACCGGGGGACTCCTACGAGCAGTACTTC.

This clonotype was detected only a few times. A much more abundant neighbour one base away suggests this may be a read error. This chain joins TRBV7-2 and TRBJ2-7, with 9 bases that match TRBD2. Germline V lookup: CDR1 SGHTA, CDR2 FQGNSA. The length of the CDR3 is 15 residues. The CDR3 is CASSSGLAYSYERYF. Written as DNA, the CDR3 is TGTGCCAGCAGCTCCGGACTAGCGTACTCCTACGAGCGGTACTTC.

The chain couples TRBV5-1 to TRBJ2-7, with 8 bases lining up with TRBD1. V shed 4 bases and J 4 bases; nucleotides not matched to a gene: 7. CDR3 size: 14 residues. Germline-derived CDR1 and CDR2 are SGHRS and YFSETQ. The chain's CDR3 is CASSQTGEWYEQYF. The DNA of the CDR3 is TGCGCCAGCAGCCAGACAGGGGAGTGGTACGAGCAGTACTTC.

In this sample, this clonotype turned up a few times. This chain links TRBV10-3 with TRBJ2-7; 7 bases match TRBD1. The CDR3 is 13 amino acids. With V trimmed by 10 bases and J by 4 bases, 10 bases remained unmatched. Germline V gives CDR1 ENHRY, CDR2 SYGVKD. This CDR3 is CATRDSLTYEQYF. CDR3 nucleotides: TGTGCCACTAGGGACAGCCTGACTTACGAGCAGTACTTC.

This clonotype was detected only once. V usage is TRBV19 and J usage is TRBJ2-4; 7 bases map to TRBD1. The J call is uncertain, as TRBJ2-7 better fits the DNA end. CDR3 length: 13 residues. Germline V gene sequence: CDR1 LNHDA, CDR2 SQIVND (reference sequence). CDR3 coding DNA: TGTGCCAGTAGTGCGCAGGGGGTTCACGAGCAGTACTTC. Protein product: CASSAQGVHEQYF.

This clonotype was recorded a few times. This chain joins TRBV6-1 and TRBJ1-6; weak D call: TRBD1 (5 bases). The V and J ends lost 11 bases and 5 bases respectively, with 13 bases between them. The CDR3 contains 13 residues. Germline V CDR1 and CDR2: MNHNS, SASEGT. The CDR3 here is CAGRQSNNSPLHF. The CDR3 nucleotides are TGTGCCGGACGACAGTCCAATAATTCACCCCTCCACTTT.

This clonotype was found a few times. The chain is built from TRBV12-3 or TRBV12-4 and TRBJ2-7; 8 nucleotides line up with TRBD2. Trimming removed 6 bases from V and 10 bases from J; junction bases left unmatched: 8. The CDR3 is 12 amino acids. This chain's CDR3 is CASSPGGVTQYF. CDR3 DNA sequence: TGTGCCAGCAGCCCCGGGGGGGTAACCCAGTACTTC.

J is TRBJ2-5 and V is TRBV7-3; D may be TRBD2 (5 bases). In germline, CDR1 is SGHTA, CDR2 FQGTGA. V dropped 0 bases and J dropped 2 bases, with 13 bases sitting between them. This CDR3 spans 16 amino acids. Here the CDR3 reads CASSLTARGKQETQYF. DNA of the CDR3: TGTGCCAGCAGCTTAACCGCAAGAGGGAAACAAGAGACCCAGTACTTC.

This clonotype was counted only a few times. V usage is TRBV11-2 and J usage is TRBJ1-1; no definite D call. The length of the CDR3 is 12 residues. The germline V and J ends were trimmed by 0 bases and 10 bases, with 9 bases remaining between them. Germline loops: CDR1 SGHAT, CDR2 FQNNGV. CDR3 sequence reads: CASSLELDGAFF. CDR3 DNA: TGTGCCAGCAGCTTAGAATTAGATGGAGCTTTCTTT.

This clonotype was counted between two and nine times. CDR3 sequence reads: CSVRDSLYGYTF. CDR3 nucleotide sequence: TGCAGCGTTCGGGACAGTTTATATGGCTACACCTTC. The chain uses TRBV29-1 and TRBJ1-2; 7 bases are a match to TRBD1. This CDR3 has 12 amino acids. The V gene's germline CDR1 is SQVTM and CDR2 ANQGSEA. With V trimmed by 5 bases and J by 5 bases, 5 bases remained unmatched.

This clonotype was detected only a few times. J is TRBJ2-3 and V is TRBV12-3 or TRBV12-4; D may be TRBD2 (5 bases). V was trimmed by 1 base and J by 6 bases, leaving 14 bases between them. CDR3 length equals 15 residues. The chain's CDR3 is CASSLGGLDWDTQYF. CDR3 nucleotide sequence: TGTGCCAGCAGTTTAGGTGGACTTGACTGGGATACGCAGTATTTT.

This CDR3 is CASSSTGLGIYEQYF. The CDR3 region has the DNA TGTGCCAGCAGTTCGACAGGGCTTGGGATCTACGAGCAGTACTTC. The chain is built from TRBV12-3 or TRBV12-4 and TRBJ2-7; 7 bases map to TRBD1. Germline trimming cut 4 bases from V and 3 bases from J; bases unmatched to any gene: 9. The CDR3 spans 15 residues.

The chain links TRBV5-5 to TRBJ1-1; D not resolved. The germline gives CDR1 SGHKS, CDR2 YYEKEE (reference sequence). Trimming took off 4 bases at V and 1 base at J, with 8 bases between the two ends. The CDR3 consists of 13 residues. This CDR3 is CASSRQPNTEAFF. In nucleotides, the CDR3 is TGTGCCAGCAGCCGGCAGCCGAACACTGAAGCTTTCTTT. Variable domain in full (rest from reference TRBV5-5 and TRBJ1-1): DAGVTQSPTHLIKTRGQQVTLRCSPISGHKSVSWYQQVLGQGPQFIFQYYEKEERGRGNFPDRFSARQFPNYSSELNVNALLLGDSALYLCASSRQPNTEAFFGQGTRLTVV.

Concerning this clonotype: A junction end diverges from the germline sequence, so it may reflect a read error. V and J are TRBV20-1 and TRBJ1-1, with D uncertain. Germline CDR1 is DFQATT and CDR2 is SNEGSKA (reference sequence). The length of the CDR3 is 13 residues. CDR3 residues: CSASFHMNTEAFF. As DNA, the CDR3 is TGCAGTGCTAGTTTCCATATGAATACTGAAGCTTTCTTT.

This clonotype was seen repeatedly, ten times or more. This chain joins TRBV5-1 and TRBJ2-1; 12 bases align to TRBD2. From germline, CDR1 is SGHRS and CDR2 YFSETQ. After removal of 0 bases from V and 4 bases from J, the junction contained 11 bases not matched to a gene. CDR3 size: 19 residues. CDR3 region: CASSLGLAGERKRYNEQFF. DNA of the CDR3: TGCGCCAGCAGCTTGGGACTAGCGGGAGAGAGGAAACGATACAATGAGCAGTTCTTC.

The gene calls are TRBV21-1 and TRBJ2-3; the D call TRBD2 from the table was never checked on the DNA. TRBV21-1 is designated a pseudogene. CDR3 size: 14 residues. The CDR3 DNA is TGTGCCAGCCGACGGGACTTGCGCACAGATACGCAGTATTTT. Protein sequence: CASRRDLRTDTQYF.

In its sample, this clonotype was seen a few times. J is TRBJ2-4 and V is TRBV6-2 or TRBV6-3, with a weak D call TRBD1 (6 bases). V was pared by 8 bases and J by 6 bases, with 20 bases between. CDR1 MNHEY and CDR2 SVGEGT come from the germline V gene. The CDR3 loop spans 15 amino acids. CDR3 sequence (DNA): TGTGCCAGCCAAACGAGGCCTGGGGGCGGAAACATTCAGTACTTC. Amino acid sequence: CASQTRPGGGNIQYF.

The rearrangement joins TRBV20-1 to TRBJ2-6; D gene uncertain. Germline CDR1 DFQATT, CDR2 SNEGSKA (reference sequence). This CDR3 is built from 14 residues. Deletions cut 3 bases from V and 4 bases from J, with 10 bases between. CDR3 sequence reads: CSASAQAGANVLTF. The CDR3 region has the DNA TGCAGTGCTAGCGCCCAGGCGGGGGCCAACGTCCTGACTTTC.

The J gene is TRBJ2-1, the V gene TRBV29-1; tentatively, D is TRBD1 or TRBD2 (5 bases each). There are 12 residues in the CDR3. Germline CDR1 reads SQVTM; CDR2 reads ANQGSEA. V dropped 4 bases and J dropped 9 bases, with 13 bases sitting between them. The CDR3 bases are TGCAGCGTTGCTCCGATGGGACCTGAGCAGTTCTTC. Its translation is CSVAPMGPEQFF.